What follows describes a single T cell receptor (beta chain). The data are from a study of control samples from healthy donors and cancer patients. TCRdb keeps only in-frame clones here, not all; method: immunoSEQ multiplex PCR. The sample lists about 160,000 clones; around 93% were seen once. This receptor was obtained from an older woman in good health. What was sequenced was blood.

The CDR3 here is CASGSLRGKADTQYF. The CDR3 DNA reads as TGTGCTAGTGGTTCCCTACGGGGGAAGGCAGATACGCAGTATTTT. This sequence joins TRBV12-5 and TRBJ2-3; a weak D match, TRBD2 (6 bases). The CDR3 spans 15 residues. V shed 4 bases and J shed 4 bases, with 15 bases lying between them. CDR1 is LGHNT, CDR2 FRNRAP, per germline.